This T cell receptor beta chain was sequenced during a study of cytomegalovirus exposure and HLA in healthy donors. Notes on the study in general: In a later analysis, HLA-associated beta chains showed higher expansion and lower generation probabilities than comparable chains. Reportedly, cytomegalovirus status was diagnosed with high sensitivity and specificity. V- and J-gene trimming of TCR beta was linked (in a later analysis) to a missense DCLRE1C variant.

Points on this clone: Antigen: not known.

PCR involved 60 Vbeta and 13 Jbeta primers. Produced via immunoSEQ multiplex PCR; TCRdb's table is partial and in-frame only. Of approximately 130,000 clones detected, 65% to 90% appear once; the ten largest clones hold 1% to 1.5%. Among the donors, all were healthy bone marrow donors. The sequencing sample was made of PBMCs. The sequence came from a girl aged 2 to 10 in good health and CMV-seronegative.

The CDR3 bases are TGTGCCAGCAGGGACACCACCTACGAGCAGTACTTC. Amino acids: CASRDTTYEQYF. V is TRBV25-1 and J is TRBJ2-7; perhaps TRBD1 as D (5 bases). The V and J ends lost 6 bases and 2 bases respectively, with 8 bases between them. The CDR3 contains 12 residues. Germline loops: CDR1 MGHDK, CDR2 SYGVNS.